These 11 T cell receptor beta chains came from one sample sequenced in a study of blood T cell repertoires in COVID-19. Assay used: immunoSEQ multiplex PCR; TCRdb lists only in-frame clones, some missing. The top ten clones hold less than 6% of a sample with 120,000 to 150,000 clones, less than 90% of them seen once. The source material was PBMCs or T cells enriched from blood (not recorded which). Receptor source: a woman between 50 and 59 years old who had been exposed to COVID-19.

The chain recombines TRBV7-6 with TRBJ1-5; 11 bases map to TRBD1. Germline CDR1 reads SGHVS; CDR2 reads FNYEAQ. After removal of 1 base from V and 3 bases from J, the junction contained 5 bases not matched to a gene. This CDR3 spans 17 amino acids. The CDR3 sequence: CASSLGGTGGVNQPQHF. The CDR3 region has the DNA TGTGCCAGCAGCTTAGGGGGGACAGGGGGAGTCAATCAGCCCCAGCATTTT. Full variable domain (rest looked up from reference TRBV7-6 and TRBJ1-5): GAGVSQSPRYKVTKRGQDVALRCDPISGHVSLYWYRQALGQGPEFLTYFNYEAQQDKSGLPNDRFSAERPEGSISTLTIQRTEQRDSAMYRCASSLGGTGGVNQPQHFGDGTRLSIL.

The V and J genes are TRBV5-1 and TRBJ1-2, with D unclear. The V end lost 0 bases, the J end lost 5 bases, and 14 bases lay between the germline ends. The CDR3 runs 15 residues. Germline V gene data show CDR1 as SGHRS and CDR2 as YFSETQ. In nucleotides, the CDR3 is TGCGCCAGCAGCTTGGGAGGCACATTTCCTTATGGCTACACCTTC. It translates to CASSLGGTFPYGYTF.

CDR3 sequence reads: CASSGGAGNLGTEAFF. DNA for the CDR3: TGTGCCAGCAGTGGGGGGGCAGGGAATCTGGGCACTGAAGCTTTCTTT. The chain combines TRBV27 with TRBJ1-1; D perhaps matches TRBD1 (6 bases). This CDR3 spans 16 amino acids. The V and J ends lost 5 bases and 4 bases respectively, with 20 bases between them. Germline V gene data show CDR1 as MNHEY and CDR2 as SMNVEV (reference sequence).

V and J are TRBV30 and TRBJ2-7, with 7 bases lining up with TRBD1. The CDR3 length is 15 residues. J lost 6 bases, V lost 0 bases, and 11 bases had no gene match. CDR1 and CDR2 (germline): GTSNPN, SVGIG (reference sequence). The CDR3 nucleotides read TGTGCCTGGAGTGTAGGGCAGGGGGTGTCTGGCGAGCAGTACTTC. This encodes CAWSVGQGVSGEQYF. The complete variable domain, with remaining parts taken from reference TRBV30 and TRBJ2-7, reads SQTIHQWPATLVQPVGSPLSLECTVEGTSNPNLYWYRQAAGRGLQLLFYSVGIGQISSEVPQNLSASRPQDRQFILSSKKLLLSDSGFYLCAWSVGQGVSGEQYFGPGTRLTVT.

The V call is TRBV3-1 (or the pseudogene TRBV3-2), the J call TRBJ2-7, with no clear D. Trimming pared 5 bases from V and 5 bases from J, leaving 7 bases between. The germline gives CDR1 LGHDT, CDR2 YNNKEL (reference sequence). The CDR3 is 11 amino acids. Written as DNA, the CDR3 is TGTGCCAGCAGCAGAACAGACGAGCAGTACTTC. Amino acids: CASSRTDEQYF.

J is TRBJ2-6 and V is TRBV2; tentatively, D is TRBD2 (7 bases). Looked up from germline, CDR1 is SNHLY and CDR2 is FYNNEI. Trimming shortened V by 5 bases and J by 0 bases, and 11 bases separated the two germline ends. CDR3 length: 16 residues. CDR3 residues: CASSRGALSGANVLTF. DNA of the CDR3: TGTGCCAGCAGTCGGGGGGCGCTCTCTGGGGCCAACGTCCTGACTTTC.

The chain carries TRBV5-4 and TRBJ2-7, with TRBD1 identical over 9 bases. V lost 4 bases, J lost 4 bases, and 6 bases stayed unmatched. This CDR3 comprises 14 residues. CDR1 SGHNT and CDR2 YYREEE come from the germline V gene (reference sequence). CDR3: CASSPGTGRYEQYF. The CDR3 coding sequence is TGTGCCAGCAGCCCGGGGACAGGGCGATACGAGCAGTACTTC.

With respect to this clone: Compared with germline, one end of the junction differs, possibly owing to a read error. The V call is TRBV6-1, the J call TRBJ1-6, with 9 nucleotides matching TRBD1. Germline V lookup: CDR1 MNHNS, CDR2 SASEGT. The CDR3 covers 16 residues. The CDR3 DNA reads TGTGCCAGCAATGAACAGGGGGCGTTCTATAATTCACCCCTCCACTTT. Translation: CASNEQGAFYNSPLHF.

The rearrangement joins TRBV19 to TRBJ2-5; 16 bases match TRBD2. Trimming cost V 5 bases and J 3 bases; bases outside gene matches: 6. Germline CDR1 reads LNHDA; CDR2 reads SQIVND (reference sequence). This CDR3 comprises 17 residues. The CDR3 DNA sequence: TGTGCCAGTAGTCCGGGACTAGCGGGAGGGCGGAAAGAGACCCAGTACTTC. It specifies CASSPGLAGGRKETQYF.

J is TRBJ1-1 and V is TRBV6-4; TRBD1 is a possible D gene (6 bases). The CDR3 is 14 amino acids. The V end lost 5 bases, the J end lost 4 bases, and 14 bases lay between the germline ends. The germline V gene has CDR1 MRHNA and CDR2 SNTAGT. CDR3 coding DNA: TGTGCCAGCAGTTCCTATCAGGGGAGCACTGAAGCTTTCTTT. Its protein is CASSSYQGSTEAFF.

The chain carries TRBV5-6 and TRBJ1-2; no definite D call. CDR1 is SGHDT and CDR2 is YYEEEE in the germline V gene. The CDR3 extends over 11 amino acids. Trimming removed 4 bases at V and 4 bases at J, with 5 bases between. This CDR3 reads CASSGGYGYTF. CDR3 DNA: TGTGCCAGCAGCGGAGGCTATGGCTACACCTTC.